Each of the 24 T cell receptor beta chains below was sequenced from the same sample in a study of cytotoxic CD8 clonotypes in ibrutinib-treated CLL. Sequencing used immunoSEQ multiplex PCR; TCRdb keeps in-frame clones, though not all of them. The repertoire holds tens of thousands of clones, roughly three quarters seen once, with around 9.1% in the top ten. The sample consisted of PBMCs, taken at disease progression, from a patient treated with ibrutinib. All receptors come from a human donor with chronic lymphocytic leukemia.

The chain links TRBV6-5 to TRBJ2-1; D gene unclear. Germline lookup yields CDR1 MNHEY and CDR2 SVGAGI. The CDR3 is 16 residues long. Trimming took 0 bases from V and 2 from J, leaving 11 bases between them. The DNA for the CDR3 is TGTGCCAGCAGTTACTCGGCCAGAAGTACCTACAATGAGCAGTTCTTC. Translated, it gives CASSYSARSTYNEQFF.

The V call is TRBV27, the J call TRBJ1-6; 11 nucleotides align to TRBD1. The CDR3 consists of 17 residues. Germline V gene sequence: CDR1 MNHEY, CDR2 SMNVEV (reference sequence). V lost 3 bases, J lost 4 bases, and 5 bases stayed unmatched. CDR3 sequence (DNA): TGTGCCAGCAGTTTGCGGACAGGGGGCGATTATAATTCACCCCTCCACTTT. The encoded protein is CASSLRTGGDYNSPLHF.

The rearrangement links TRBV12-1 to TRBJ1-4. TRBV12-1 is reported as a pseudogene. The CDR3 has 16 amino acids. The CDR3 sequence: CASSFAQRGAGEKLFF. CDR3 DNA sequence: TGTGCCAGCAGCTTTGCGCAGAGGGGGGCAGGGGAAAAACTGTTTTTT.

This chain connects TRBV5-1 to TRBJ2-7; 10 nucleotides match TRBD2. There are 15 residues in the CDR3. J was trimmed by 4 bases and V by 4 bases; bases with no gene match: 8. Germline values: CDR1 SGHRS, CDR2 YFSETQ. CDR3 region: CASSALAGSSYEQYF. In DNA form, the CDR3 reads TGCGCCAGCAGCGCACTAGCGGGATCCTCTTACGAGCAGTACTTC.

This chain uses TRBV6-5 with TRBJ2-2; tentatively, D is TRBD1 (5 bases). V lost 0 bases and J 4 bases, leaving 6 bases between the germline ends. This CDR3 is built from 14 residues. CDR1 MNHEY and CDR2 SVGAGI come from the germline V gene. The CDR3 here is CASSYSDSTGELFF. The CDR3 nucleotides read TGTGCCAGCAGTTACTCTGACAGCACCGGGGAGCTGTTTTTT.

The V and J genes are TRBV10-2 and TRBJ1-2, with a weak D call TRBD1 (5 bases). The V and J ends lost 2 bases and 7 bases respectively, with 8 bases between them. The CDR3 loop spans 12 amino acids. Germline V gene sequence: CDR1 WSHSY, CDR2 SAAADI. The CDR3 reads CASSEVGAGYTF. The CDR3 nucleotides read TGCGCCAGCAGTGAGGTAGGGGCTGGCTACACCTTC.

This chain uses TRBV15 with TRBJ2-3; D might be TRBD2 (6 bases). There are 14 residues in the CDR3. Germline V gene lookup returns CDR1 LNHNV and CDR2 YYDKDF (reference sequence). Trimming pared 7 bases from V and 2 bases from J, leaving 13 bases between. The CDR3 bases are TGTGCCACCAACGGGGGACCTTCCACAGATACGCAGTATTTT. Translating it yields CATNGGPSTDTQYF. Combining the CDR3 with reference TRBV15 and TRBJ2-3 gives the whole variable domain DAMVIQNPRYQVTQFGKPVTLSCSQTLNHNVMYWYQQKSSQAPKLLFHYYDKDFNNEADTPDNFQSRRPNTSFCFLDIRSPGLGDTAMYLCATNGGPSTDTQYFGPGTRLTVL.

The rearrangement uses TRBV5-1 and TRBJ2-7; 8 bases fit TRBD2. The CDR3 runs to 14 residues. V was pared by 4 bases and J by 3 bases, with 6 bases of the junction left unmatched. Germline CDR1 SGHRS, CDR2 YFSETQ. In DNA, the CDR3 is TGCGCCAGCAGCGGATTCGGGGGGGACTACGAGCAGTACTTC. Its translation is CASSGFGGDYEQYF.

The chain employs TRBV11-2 and TRBJ1-6; 7 nucleotides line up with TRBD1. V was pared by 2 bases and J by 9 bases, with 4 bases of the junction left unmatched. CDR1 and CDR2 from the germline V gene are SGHAT and FQNNGV. The CDR3 contains 14 residues. The CDR3 coding sequence is TGTGCCAGCAGCTTAACAGGGGCAGGTTCACCCCTCCACTTT. It is translated as CASSLTGAGSPLHF.

The genes are TRBV27 and TRBJ1-5, with TRBD1 matching 7 bases. The CDR3 runs 14 residues. The ends lost 5 bases at V and 6 bases at J; junction bases unmatched: 7. CDR1 and CDR2 (germline): MNHEY, SMNVEV (reference sequence). CDR3 loop: CASSHRGRGQPQHF. CDR3 DNA: TGTGCCAGCAGTCACAGGGGCCGGGGTCAGCCCCAGCATTTT.

The J gene is TRBJ2-7, the V gene TRBV11-2, with D possibly called TRBD1 or TRBD2 (5 bases each). This CDR3 is built from 15 residues. CDR1 SGHAT and CDR2 FQNNGV come from the germline V gene. The ends were cut back, 5 bases at V and 4 bases at J, with 18 bases in the middle. CDR3 DNA sequence: TGTGCCAGCAGCCTGCTAGGAATTGGGGGTTACGAGCAGTACTTC. This sequence encodes CASSLLGIGGYEQYF.

This clone appeared a single time. The V and J genes are TRBV19 and TRBJ2-1, with 8 bases matching TRBD2. This CDR3 is built from 16 residues. Germline-derived CDR1 and CDR2 are LNHDA and SQIVND (reference sequence). Unmatched junction bases numbered 8, after V lost 3 bases and J lost 4 bases. CDR3 nucleotides: TGTGCCAGTAGTATCTTTTCGGCTAGCGGGTACAATGAGCAGTTCTTC. Protein product: CASSIFSASGYNEQFF. The complete variable domain, with remaining parts taken from reference TRBV19 and TRBJ2-1, reads DGGITQSPKYLFRKEGQNVTLSCEQNLNHDAMYWYRQDPGQGLRLIYYSQIVNDFQKGDIAEGYSVSREKKESFPLTVTSAQKNPTAFYLCASSIFSASGYNEQFFGPGTRLTVL.

This clone was counted only a few times. The V gene is TRBV10-3, the J gene TRBJ1-1; a possible D gene is TRBD1 (6 bases). The germline CDR1 and CDR2 sequences are ENHRY and SYGVKD. V was cut by 6 bases and J by 7 bases, with 12 bases left in between. The CDR3 runs to 12 residues. The CDR3, as DNA: TGTGCCATCAGATCCAGACAGGTTGAAGCTTTCTTT. Amino acids: CAIRSRQVEAFF.

This clone occurred once. The J gene is TRBJ1-2, the V gene TRBV10-3; no clear D gene. Trimming stripped 7 bases from V and 3 bases from J, with 9 bases between. The V gene's germline CDR1 is ENHRY and CDR2 SYGVKD. The CDR3 contains 12 residues. The CDR3 bases are TGTGCCATCAACGTGCAGGACTATGGCTACACCTTC. It is translated as CAINVQDYGYTF.

J is TRBJ2-3 and V is TRBV19; D uncertain. V was pared by 0 bases and J by 0 bases, with 10 bases between. From germline, CDR1 is LNHDA and CDR2 SQIVND (reference sequence). This CDR3 spans 16 amino acids. CDR3 protein: CASSIEARLSTDTQYF. The CDR3, as DNA: TGTGCCAGTAGTATAGAGGCCCGCCTTAGCACAGATACGCAGTATTTT.

V usage is TRBV6-5 and J usage is TRBJ2-3; D is possibly TRBD2 (5 bases). The CDR3 sequence is 16 residues long. Germline values: CDR1 MNHEY, CDR2 SVGAGI. With 4 bases removed from V and 2 bases from J, the gap between germline ends came to 16 bases. The CDR3 spells CASSSPLEDYTDTQYF. The CDR3 DNA is TGTGCCAGCAGTTCACCACTAGAAGATTACACAGATACGCAGTATTTT.

The chain joins TRBV30 to TRBJ1-1, with 8 bases lining up with TRBD1. With V trimmed by 7 bases and J by 5 bases, 6 bases remained unmatched. Per germline, CDR1 GTSNPN and CDR2 SVGIG (reference sequence). The CDR3 runs to 12 residues. Here the CDR3 reads CAFFRQGTEAFF. The CDR3 bases are TGTGCCTTCTTTCGACAGGGGACTGAAGCTTTCTTT. The full variable domain, with the rest looked up from reference TRBV30 and TRBJ1-1, is SQTIHQWPATLVQPVGSPLSLECTVEGTSNPNLYWYRQAAGRGLQLLFYSVGIGQISSEVPQNLSASRPQDRQFILSSKKLLLSDSGFYLCAFFRQGTEAFFGQGTRLTVV.

The CDR3 DNA reads as TGCGCCAGCAGCTTGTTAGCGATGTACCAAGAGACCCAGTACTTC. Its protein is CASSLLAMYQETQYF. The J gene is TRBJ2-5, the V gene TRBV5-1; TRBD2 is a possible D gene (5 bases). With 1 base removed from V and 0 bases from J, the gap between germline ends came to 10 bases. The CDR3 is 15 residues long. Germline V CDR1 and CDR2: SGHRS, YFSETQ.

The chain employs TRBV18 and TRBJ2-7; D possibly matches TRBD1 or TRBD2 (5 bases each). Trimming left V 3 bases short and J 2 bases short, with 14 bases between. The germline gives CDR1 KGHSH, CDR2 LQKENI. This CDR3 has 15 residues. The CDR3 DNA reads as TGTGCCAGCTCACCGGGACGAGGGGTAGCCTACGAGCAGTACTTC. Its translation: CASSPGRGVAYEQYF.

This rearrangement joins TRBV4-1 to TRBJ2-7; D is ambiguous. CDR3 length equals 16 residues. Germline CDR1 reads MGHRA; CDR2 reads YSYEKL. Trimming removed 0 bases at V and 0 bases at J, with 12 bases between. CDR3 sequence: CASSQELISPSYEQYF. CDR3 in DNA: TGCGCCAGCAGCCAAGAACTAATTTCCCCCTCCTACGAGCAGTACTTC.

This rearrangement joins TRBV6-6 to TRBJ2-1; the match to TRBD2 covers 9 bases. Germline CDR1 reads MNHNY; CDR2 reads SVGAGI (reference sequence). The CDR3 runs to 14 residues. The V and J ends lost 6 bases and 4 bases, in that order; junction bases with no gene match: 4. The chain's CDR3 is CASSLSGGYNEQFF. CDR3 nucleotide sequence: TGTGCCAGCAGCCTCAGCGGGGGGTACAATGAGCAGTTCTTC.

The chain couples TRBV4-1 to TRBJ2-1, with 10 bases matching TRBD2. After removal of 0 bases from V and 9 bases from J, the junction contained 5 bases not matched to a gene. CDR3 size: 15 residues. The germline V gene encodes CDR1 MGHRA and CDR2 YSYEKL. CDR3 DNA sequence: TGCGCCAGCAGCCAAGAGCTAGCGGGAGTCTTTGAGCAGTTCTTC. Its translation: CASSQELAGVFEQFF.

This clone has only a few counts. This chain links TRBV11-2 with TRBJ1-5; TRBD1 is a possible D gene (5 bases). The CDR3 runs 15 residues. The germline CDR1 and CDR2 sequences are SGHAT and FQNNGV. Trimming removed 1 base at V and 2 bases at J, with 9 bases between. CDR3 sequence (DNA): TGTGCCAGCAGCTTAGGCGGGGGTGGCAATCAGCCCCAGCATTTT. Protein sequence: CASSLGGGGNQPQHF.

The chain recombines TRBV18 with TRBJ2-2, with unresolved D. V was pared by 5 bases and J by 7 bases, with 5 bases between. The CDR3 loop spans 11 amino acids. Germline V lookup: CDR1 KGHSH, CDR2 LQKENI. The CDR3 region has the DNA TGTGCCAGCTCAATGAGCGGGGAGCTGTTTTTT. Amino acids: CASSMSGELFF. Looking up the rest from reference TRBV18 and TRBJ2-2 gives the full variable domain: NAGVMQNPRHLVRRRGQEARLRCSPMKGHSHVYWYRQLPEEGLKFMVYLQKENIIDESGMPKERFSAEFPKEGPSILRIQQVVRGDSAAYFCASSMSGELFFGEGSRLTVL.